The clone carrying this T cell receptor beta chain was recorded only once. Its antigen remains unknown. Germline is not matched at one junction end, which may reflect a read error. CDR3 size: 15 residues. The germline gives CDR1 LGHNA, CDR2 YSLEER. This specimen belongs to a study of post-analysis software for immune sequencing data. Unique molecular identifiers featured in each of the TCR beta cDNA libraries. TCRdb re-called the PCR reads through MiXCR, storing one row per CDR3 protein. Of around 710,000 distinct CDR3 sequences listed, around 45% were seen once; the top ten hold 4.9%. Study outcomes and limitations: When patients were compared with controls, four or five TRBV segments were more frequent, TRBV5-6, TRBV5-1 and TRBV20-1 among them.

The rearrangement joins TRBV4-3 to TRBJ2-5, with 11 bases matching TRBD1. The J call is uncertain, as TRBJ2-7 better fits the DNA end. The sample comprised blood. The clonotype comes from a girl aged 5-17 years with multiple sclerosis. The CDR3 region has the DNA TGCACCAGCAGCCACTCCGGGACAGGGGGCTACGAGCAGTACTTC. This encodes CTSSHSGTGGYEQYF.